The clone carrying this TCR beta chain has a count of ten or more. Its antigen is not identified. This entry is derived from a study of post-analysis software for immune sequencing data. Study-level points and caveats: Elevated frequency relative to controls characterized four or five TRBV segments in patients, TRBV5-6, TRBV5-1 and TRBV20-1 among them.

Germline values: CDR1 LGHDT, CDR2 YNNKEL (reference sequence). The CDR3 has 14 residues. The V end lost 6 bases, the J end lost 5 bases, and 13 bases lay between the germline ends. TCR beta cDNA libraries included unique molecular identifiers. MiXCR, run by TCRdb on the PCR reads, gives a single entry per CDR3 protein. The repertoire holds fewer than 900,000 distinct CDR3 sequences, 40% to 55% seen once, with over 4.5% in the top ten. The chain joins TRBV3-1 to TRBJ1-4, with a weak D call TRBD1 (6 bases). The sample was blood. This receptor was taken from a girl under 18 with multiple sclerosis. Here the CDR3 DNA reads TGTGCCAGCAGAATGGGGGGCCCGAATGAAAAACTGTTTTTT. It encodes CASRMGGPNEKLFF.